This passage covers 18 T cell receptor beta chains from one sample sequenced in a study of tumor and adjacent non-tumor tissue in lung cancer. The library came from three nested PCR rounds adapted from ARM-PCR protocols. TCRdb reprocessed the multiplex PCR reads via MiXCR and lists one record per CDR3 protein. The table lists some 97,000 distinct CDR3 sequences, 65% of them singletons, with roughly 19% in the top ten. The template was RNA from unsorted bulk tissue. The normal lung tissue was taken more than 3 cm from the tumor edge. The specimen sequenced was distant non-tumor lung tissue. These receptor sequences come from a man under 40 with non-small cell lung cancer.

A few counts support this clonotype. The CDR3 is CASSREYNEQFF. In DNA, the CDR3 is TGTGCCAGCAGCCGGGAGTACAATGAGCAGTTCTTC. The chain recombines TRBV6-6 with TRBJ2-1, with a weak D call TRBD2 (6 bases). The germline V and J ends were trimmed by 6 bases and 4 bases, with 7 bases remaining between them. The germline V gene has CDR1 MNHNY and CDR2 SVGAGI (reference sequence). The length of the CDR3 is 12 residues.

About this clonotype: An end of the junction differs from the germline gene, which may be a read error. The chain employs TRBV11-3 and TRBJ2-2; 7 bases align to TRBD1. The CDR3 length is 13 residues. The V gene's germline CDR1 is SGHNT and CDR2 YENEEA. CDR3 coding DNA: TGTGCCAACAGCTTAGGACAGGCCGGGGAGCTGTTTTTT. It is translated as CANSLGQAGELFF.

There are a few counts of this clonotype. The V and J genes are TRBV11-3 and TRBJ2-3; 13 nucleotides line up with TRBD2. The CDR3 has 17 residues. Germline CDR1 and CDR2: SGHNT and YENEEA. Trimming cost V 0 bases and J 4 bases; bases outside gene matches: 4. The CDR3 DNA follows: TGTGCCAGCAGCTTAGAATCCACTAGCGGGAGGGCAGATACGCAGTATTTT. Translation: CASSLESTSGRADTQYF.

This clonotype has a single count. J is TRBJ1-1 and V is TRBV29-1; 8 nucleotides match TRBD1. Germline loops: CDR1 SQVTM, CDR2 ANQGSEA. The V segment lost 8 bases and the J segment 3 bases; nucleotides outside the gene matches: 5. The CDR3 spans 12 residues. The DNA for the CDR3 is TGCAGCTTCGACAGGGGATACACTGAAGCTTTCTTT. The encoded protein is CSFDRGYTEAFF.

This CDR3 is CASSLTDSRSYEQYF. For the CDR3, the DNA is TGCGCCAGCAGCTTGACGGACAGCCGATCCTACGAGCAGTACTTC. The chain carries TRBV5-1 and TRBJ2-7, with a possible D match to TRBD1 (6 bases). V was shortened by 1 base and J by 1 base, with 12 bases between the two germline ends. This CDR3 spans 15 amino acids. Germline CDR1 and CDR2: SGHRS and YFSETQ. Full variable domain (missing parts from reference TRBV5-1 and TRBJ2-7): KAGVTQTPRYLIKTRGQQVTLSCSPISGHRSVSWYQQTPGQGLQFLFEYFSETQRNKGNFPGRFSGRQFSNSRSEMNVSTLELGDSALYLCASSLTDSRSYEQYFGPGTRLTVT.

The CDR3 loop is CASSYSGAGDTQYF. CDR3 DNA: TGTGCCAGCAGCTATAGCGGGGCCGGAGATACGCAGTATTTT. The chain combines TRBV11-2 with TRBJ2-3; TRBD2 matches at 8 bases. Germline CDR1 is SGHAT and CDR2 is FQNNGV. The length of the CDR3 is 14 residues. V gave up 4 bases and J gave up 5 bases; unmatched junction bases: 5.

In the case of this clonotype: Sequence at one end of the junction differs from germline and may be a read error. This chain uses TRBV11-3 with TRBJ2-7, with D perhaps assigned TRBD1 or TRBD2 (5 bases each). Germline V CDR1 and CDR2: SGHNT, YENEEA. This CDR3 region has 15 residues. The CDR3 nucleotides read TGTGCCAGCAACCGAGGTTCGGGGCCCTCCTACAAGCAGTACTTT. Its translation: CASNRGSGPSYKQYF.

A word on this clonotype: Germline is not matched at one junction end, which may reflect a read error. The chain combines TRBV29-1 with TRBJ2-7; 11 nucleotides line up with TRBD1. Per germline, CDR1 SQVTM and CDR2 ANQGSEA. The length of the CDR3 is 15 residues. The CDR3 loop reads CSVEAPGQGVEEQYF. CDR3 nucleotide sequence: TGCAGCGTCGAAGCCCCGGGACAGGGGGTCGAAGAGCAGTACTTC.

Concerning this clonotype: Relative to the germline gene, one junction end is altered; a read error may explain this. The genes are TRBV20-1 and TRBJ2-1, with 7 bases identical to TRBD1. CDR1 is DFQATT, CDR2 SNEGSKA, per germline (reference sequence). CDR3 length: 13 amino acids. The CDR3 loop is CNARRQGVHEQFF. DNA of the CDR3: TGCAATGCTAGACGACAGGGAGTGCATGAGCAGTTCTTC.

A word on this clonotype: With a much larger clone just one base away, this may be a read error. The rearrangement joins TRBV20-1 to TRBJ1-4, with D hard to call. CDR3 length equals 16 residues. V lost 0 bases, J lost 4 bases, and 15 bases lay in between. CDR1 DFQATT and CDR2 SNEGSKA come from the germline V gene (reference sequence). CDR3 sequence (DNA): TGCAGTGCTAGAGACCCACGGGTTACGGATAATGAAAAACTGTTTTTT. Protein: CSARDPRVTDNEKLFF.

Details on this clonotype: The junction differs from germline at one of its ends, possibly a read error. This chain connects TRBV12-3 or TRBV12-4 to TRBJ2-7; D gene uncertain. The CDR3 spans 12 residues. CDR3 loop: CDSSFGTYEQYF. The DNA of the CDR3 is TGTGACAGCAGTTTTGGGACCTACGAGCAGTACTTC.

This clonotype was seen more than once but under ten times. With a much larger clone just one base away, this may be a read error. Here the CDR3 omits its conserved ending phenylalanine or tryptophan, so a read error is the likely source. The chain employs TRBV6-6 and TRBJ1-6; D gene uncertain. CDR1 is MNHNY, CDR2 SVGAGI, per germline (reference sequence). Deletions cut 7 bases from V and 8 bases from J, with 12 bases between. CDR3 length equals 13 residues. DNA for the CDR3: TGTGCCAGCAATCTGGTTAGGGATTCACCCCTCCACATT. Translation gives CASNLVRDSPLHI.

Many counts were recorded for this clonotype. The CDR3 is CSAKSPTGGSTEAFF. Written as DNA, the CDR3 is TGCAGTGCTAAGTCCCCTACAGGGGGTAGCACTGAAGCTTTCTTT. This chain uses TRBV20-1 with TRBJ1-1; 8 bases match TRBD1. With V trimmed by 4 bases and J by 4 bases, 11 bases remained unmatched. Per germline, CDR1 DFQATT and CDR2 SNEGSKA (reference sequence). The CDR3 spans 15 residues.

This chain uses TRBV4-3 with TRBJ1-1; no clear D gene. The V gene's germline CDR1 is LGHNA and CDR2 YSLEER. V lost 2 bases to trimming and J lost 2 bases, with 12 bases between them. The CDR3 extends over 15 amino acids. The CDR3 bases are TGCGCCAGCAGCCAACGCCCCGGGATTAACACTGAAGCTTTCTTT. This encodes CASSQRPGINTEAFF.

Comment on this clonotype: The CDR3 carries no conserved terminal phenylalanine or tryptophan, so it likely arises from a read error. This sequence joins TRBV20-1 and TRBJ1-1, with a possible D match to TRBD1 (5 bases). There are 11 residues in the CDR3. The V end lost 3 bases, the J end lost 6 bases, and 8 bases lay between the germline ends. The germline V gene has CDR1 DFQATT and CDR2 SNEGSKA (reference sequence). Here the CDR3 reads CSASMGPEAFL. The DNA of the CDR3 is TGCAGTGCTAGTATGGGACCTGAAGCTTTCCTA.

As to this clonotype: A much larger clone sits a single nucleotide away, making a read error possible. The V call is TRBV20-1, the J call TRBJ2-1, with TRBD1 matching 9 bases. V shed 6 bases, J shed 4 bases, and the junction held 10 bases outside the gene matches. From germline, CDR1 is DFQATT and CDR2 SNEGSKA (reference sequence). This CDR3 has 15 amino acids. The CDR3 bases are TGCAGTGCGTCGGCCCGGGACAGGGAGTACAATGAGCAGTTCTTC. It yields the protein CSASARDREYNEQFF.

The CDR3 spells CASSPSGRVGNEQFF. As DNA, the CDR3 is TGTGCCAGCAGCCCTTCCGGGAGAGTGGGGAATGAGCAGTTCTTC. This chain links TRBV12-3 or TRBV12-4 with TRBJ2-1; D perhaps matches TRBD2 (6 bases). Trimming shortened V by 6 bases and J by 7 bases, and 19 bases separated the two germline ends. There are 15 residues in the CDR3.

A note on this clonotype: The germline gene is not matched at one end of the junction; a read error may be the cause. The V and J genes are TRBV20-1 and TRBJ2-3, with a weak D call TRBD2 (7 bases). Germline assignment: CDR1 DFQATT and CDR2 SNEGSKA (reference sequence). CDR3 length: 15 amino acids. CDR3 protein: CSASSRGGGTYTQFF. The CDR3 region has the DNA TGCAGTGCTAGCTCCCGCGGGGGTGGGACATATACGCAATTTTTT.